The 31 T cell receptor beta chains below come from one sample, sequenced in a study of T cells after yellow fever vaccination. TCRdb analysed the 5' RACE reads with MiXCR anew, one entry per CDR3 protein. The sample shows around 50,000 distinct CDR3 sequences, approximately 7% of them seen only once. The sequencing here drew on CD8+ T cells sorted from PBMCs, taken approximately 15 days after the first yellow fever vaccination. The receptors were sampled from a man younger than 30 who received the YFV17D yellow fever vaccine.

This clonotype has ten or more counts. The chain is built from TRBV12-3 or TRBV12-4 and TRBJ1-1; a possible D gene is TRBD1 (6 bases). The CDR3 runs 13 residues. V was pared by 5 bases and J by 1 base, with 8 bases between. CDR3 loop: CASSLTGNTEAFF. The CDR3 DNA reads TGTGCCAGCAGTCTGACAGGGAACACTGAAGCTTTCTTT.

This clonotype is medium-sized within its sample. This rearrangement joins TRBV5-6 to TRBJ2-7; 9 nucleotides match TRBD1. CDR3 size: 12 residues. Germline V gives CDR1 SGHDT, CDR2 YYEEEE. J lost 4 bases, V lost 6 bases, and 2 bases had no gene match. The CDR3 sequence: CASTDRGYEQYF. The CDR3 nucleotides are TGTGCCAGCACCGACAGGGGGTACGAGCAGTACTTC.

This clonotype was detected ten times or more. The chain carries TRBV5-4 and TRBJ2-2; perhaps TRBD2 as D (7 bases). Trimming cost V 3 bases and J 7 bases, with 22 bases left between them. CDR3 length: 17 residues. CDR1 SGHNT and CDR2 YYREEE come from the germline V gene (reference sequence). The CDR3 protein is CASSSTLGGLAVGELFF. CDR3 DNA sequence: TGTGCCAGCAGCTCAACCCTGGGGGGGCTAGCGGTCGGGGAGCTGTTTTTT.

This clonotype was detected ten times or more. V gene TRBV6-5 combines with J gene TRBJ1-1; D unclear. CDR3 length: 12 amino acids. Germline-derived CDR1 and CDR2 are MNHEY and SVGAGI. V shed 2 bases and J shed 8 bases, with 9 bases lying between them. CDR3 in DNA: TGTGCCAGCAGTTACGGATTAGGAGAAGCTTTCTTT. Amino acid sequence: CASSYGLGEAFF.

This clonotype was recorded at least ten times. The rearrangement links TRBV12-3 or TRBV12-4 to TRBJ2-2; 11 nucleotides agree with TRBD1. Trimming cost V 3 bases and J 6 bases; bases outside gene matches: 6. The length of the CDR3 is 16 residues. The CDR3 spells CASSFPGQGAAGELFF. The CDR3, as DNA: TGTGCCAGCAGTTTTCCCGGACAGGGGGCTGCCGGGGAGCTGTTTTTT.

This clonotype has at least ten counts. This chain uses TRBV3-1 with TRBJ1-2; D not resolved. Germline assignment: CDR1 LGHDT and CDR2 YNNKEL (reference sequence). The CDR3 loop spans 15 amino acids. Trimming removed 4 bases at V and 0 bases at J, with 12 bases between. CDR3 nucleotide sequence: TGTGCCAGCAGCCCACGGACGGAGCCTAACTATGGCTACACCTTC. Protein product: CASSPRTEPNYGYTF. The variable domain in full, with the rest retrieved from reference TRBV3-1 and TRBJ1-2, is DTAVSQTPKYLVTQMGNDKSIKCEQNLGHDTMYWYKQDSKKFLKIMFSYNNKELIINETVPNRFSPKSPDKAHLNLHINSLELGDSAVYFCASSPRTEPNYGYTFGSGTRLTVV.

This clonotype has at least ten counts. DNA for the CDR3: TGTGCCAGCAGTCCGCCACAGGGTACGAGGGAGCAGTACTTC. It codes for CASSPPQGTREQYF. This chain joins TRBV12-3 or TRBV12-4 and TRBJ2-7; weak D call: TRBD1 (6 bases). V gave up 5 bases and J gave up 7 bases, with 18 bases separating them. This CDR3 has 14 amino acids.

This clonotype has a count of ten or more. This chain connects TRBV15 to TRBJ1-2, with 8 bases matching TRBD1. The germline V gene has CDR1 LNHNV and CDR2 YYDKDF (reference sequence). V shed 4 bases and J 4 bases; nucleotides not matched to a gene: 5. The CDR3 is made up of 14 amino acids. CDR3 sequence reads: CATSKRGQVYGYTF. The DNA of the CDR3 is TGTGCCACCAGCAAAAGGGGACAGGTCTATGGCTACACCTTC.

This clonotype was seen at least ten times. The gene calls are TRBV12-3 or TRBV12-4 and TRBJ2-5; D is unresolved. The CDR3 has 14 residues. Trimming took 6 bases from V and 12 from J, leaving 23 bases between them. CDR3 sequence (DNA): TGTGCCAGCAGCCCCCACCAACCTGTTATGTTGGAGTACTTC. Translated, it gives CASSPHQPVMLEYF.

The rearrangement links TRBV7-9 to TRBJ2-5; 7 bases are shared with TRBD1. Germline V lookup: CDR1 SEHNR, CDR2 FQNEAQ (reference sequence). The CDR3 totals 11 residues. The V segment lost 4 bases and the J segment 13 bases; nucleotides outside the gene matches: 6. DNA for the CDR3: TGTGCCAGCAGCTCGACCGGGACAGCGTACTTC. This gives the protein CASSSTGTAYF.

This clonotype was detected many times. The V call is TRBV10-3, the J call TRBJ1-6; D gene uncertain. Germline V gives CDR1 ENHRY, CDR2 SYGVKD. The CDR3 runs to 17 residues. Trimming took 2 bases from V and 0 from J, leaving 11 bases between them. The CDR3 coding sequence is TGTGCCATCAGTGAGAGAGGCCCAAGCTCCTATAATTCACCCCTCCACTTT. Its translation: CAISERGPSSYNSPLHF.

This clonotype occurred many times. V gene TRBV6-2 or TRBV6-3 combines with J gene TRBJ2-2, with D unresolved. There are 12 residues in the CDR3. Germline CDR1 is MNHEY and CDR2 is SVGEGT. Trimming cost V 6 bases and J 2 bases, with 4 bases left between them. CDR3 sequence (DNA): TGTGCCAGCAGCTACAACACCGGGGAGCTGTTTTTT. Protein sequence: CASSYNTGELFF.

This clonotype occurred many times. The rearrangement joins TRBV6-5 to TRBJ2-7; tentatively, D is TRBD2 (5 bases). The germline gives CDR1 MNHEY, CDR2 SVGAGI. Deletions cut 5 bases from V and 2 bases from J, with 10 bases between. The CDR3 is 13 amino acids. This CDR3 is CASSPGFPYEQYF. Written as DNA, the CDR3 is TGTGCCAGCAGTCCGGGATTCCCCTACGAGCAGTACTTC.

There are many counts of this clonotype. The rearrangement links TRBV15 to TRBJ2-5; D may be TRBD2 (6 bases). Germline CDR1 LNHNV, CDR2 YYDKDF (reference sequence). Trimming took 3 bases from V and 5 from J, leaving 16 bases between them. The CDR3 totals 15 residues. Written as DNA, the CDR3 is TGTGCCACCAGCAGCCCCCGCGGGGCATGGGAGACCCAGTACTTC. This sequence encodes CATSSPRGAWETQYF.

At least ten counts were recorded for this clonotype. This chain uses TRBV7-9 with TRBJ2-7; 12 nucleotides line up with TRBD1. The V segment lost 4 bases and the J segment 7 bases; nucleotides outside the gene matches: 8. This CDR3 is 15 amino acids long. CDR1 SEHNR and CDR2 FQNEAQ come from the germline V gene (reference sequence). CDR3 bases: TGTGCCAGCAGCTCAACCGGGACAGGGGGCAATGAGCAGTACGTC. Protein product: CASSSTGTGGNEQYV.

Concerning this clonotype itself: A much larger clonotype is one base distant, so this may be a read error. The V gene is TRBV11-2, the J gene TRBJ2-5, with 9 bases matching TRBD1. The CDR3 runs 14 residues. Germline V gene lookup returns CDR1 SGHAT and CDR2 FQNNGV. V gave up 5 bases and J gave up 5 bases; unmatched junction bases: 6. The CDR3 DNA follows: TGTGCCAGCAGCCGGGACAGGGAACATGAGACCCAGTACTTC. Its protein product is CASSRDREHETQYF.

This clonotype was seen many times. The V gene is TRBV11-3, the J gene TRBJ2-3, with TRBD2 matching 7 bases. The V and J ends lost 4 bases and 2 bases, in that order; junction bases with no gene match: 3. The germline V gene has CDR1 SGHNT and CDR2 YENEEA. The CDR3 totals 14 residues. The CDR3 DNA follows: TGTGCCAGCAGCTCCCGGGACTACACAGATACGCAGTATTTT. This gives the protein CASSSRDYTDTQYF.

The table lists this clonotype with many counts. CDR3 amino acids: CSVESQNTEAFF. The CDR3 nucleotides read TGCAGCGTTGAATCCCAGAACACTGAAGCTTTCTTT. V and J are TRBV29-1 and TRBJ1-1; D is unclear. V dropped 2 bases and J dropped 1 base, with 5 bases sitting between them. This CDR3 has 12 amino acids. Germline loops: CDR1 SQVTM, CDR2 ANQGSEA.

Ten or more counts support this clonotype. The chain carries TRBV7-6 and TRBJ2-5; D gene uncertain. Germline CDR1 and CDR2: SGHVS and FNYEAQ. CDR3 length equals 12 residues. The V and J ends lost 1 base and 3 bases respectively, with 3 bases between them. CDR3 DNA sequence: TGTGCCAGCAGCTTAGGTGAAGAGACCCAGTACTTC. Residues: CASSLGEETQYF.

In this sample, this clonotype turned up many times. The gene calls are TRBV28 and TRBJ2-1, with 9 bases identical to TRBD1. In germline, CDR1 is MDHEN, CDR2 SYDVKM. V dropped 5 bases and J dropped 8; count of bases not matched to a gene: 13. The CDR3 runs 16 residues. The chain's CDR3 is CASSTGQGSKRDEQFF. The DNA for the CDR3 is TGTGCCAGCAGTACCGGACAGGGGTCTAAGCGCGATGAGCAGTTCTTC.

The V and J genes are TRBV2 and TRBJ2-4; TRBD1 might be the D (6 bases). This CDR3 is built from 12 residues. The germline V gene encodes CDR1 SNHLY and CDR2 FYNNEI. Trimming removed 6 bases from V and 16 bases from J, with 19 bases in between. The CDR3 bases are TGTGCCAGCAGAGGACAGCCCTGGTATTTTTACTTC. It is translated as CASRGQPWYFYF.

This clonotype was observed at least ten times. The chain couples TRBV2 to TRBJ2-7; tentatively, D is TRBD1 (6 bases). Per germline, CDR1 SNHLY and CDR2 FYNNEI. The V and J ends lost 6 bases and 4 bases respectively, with 16 bases between them. This CDR3 comprises 14 residues. The CDR3: CASSAWTVRYEQYV. As DNA, the CDR3 is TGTGCCAGCAGCGCCTGGACAGTCCGTTACGAGCAGTACGTC.

This clonotype was observed at least ten times. V and J are TRBV30 and TRBJ1-5, with unresolved D. CDR3 length equals 13 residues. V was pared by 0 bases and J by 1 base, with 4 bases between. CDR1 is GTSNPN and CDR2 is SVGIG in the germline V gene (reference sequence). CDR3 sequence (DNA): TGTGCCTGGAGTGTAGCCAGCAATCAGCCCCAGCATTTT. It yields the protein CAWSVASNQPQHF.

This clonotype was recorded many times. The chain employs TRBV12-3 or TRBV12-4 and TRBJ1-1; D may be TRBD1 (6 bases). V was shortened by 6 bases and J by 5 bases, with 22 bases between the two germline ends. The CDR3 has 16 residues. The chain's CDR3 is CASRYRDGGITTEAFF. As DNA, the CDR3 is TGTGCCAGCAGGTACAGGGACGGAGGGATAACGACTGAAGCTTTCTTT.

This clonotype showed up many times. The chain is built from TRBV2 and TRBJ2-3; tentatively, D is TRBD2 (5 bases). Between the trimmed V and J ends, which lost 4 bases and 4 bases, there was a span of 6 bases. In germline, CDR1 is SNHLY, CDR2 FYNNEI. This CDR3 has 12 residues. The chain's CDR3 is CASSGRSDTQYF. CDR3 nucleotides: TGTGCCAGCAGTGGGAGGTCAGATACGCAGTATTTT.

Ten or more counts support this clonotype. This chain connects TRBV4-3 to TRBJ1-1, with 10 bases lining up with TRBD1. V lost 4 bases, J lost 0 bases, and 5 bases stayed unmatched. CDR1 is LGHNA, CDR2 YSLEER, per germline. This CDR3 is built from 16 residues. CDR3 region: CASSLRDRGVNTEAFF. Here the CDR3 DNA reads TGCGCCAGCAGCCTCCGGGACAGGGGTGTGAACACTGAAGCTTTCTTT.

The rearrangement links TRBV9 to TRBJ2-7, with D possibly being TRBD1 (5 bases). Germline loops: CDR1 SGDLS, CDR2 YYNGEE. CDR3 length equals 14 residues. The V gene lost 4 bases and the J gene lost 2 bases, with 13 bases spanning the gap. The CDR3 region is CASSPTDTAYEQYV. In DNA form, the CDR3 reads TGTGCCAGCAGCCCGACGGACACGGCCTACGAGCAGTACGTC.

This clonotype has a count of ten or more. J is TRBJ2-7 and V is TRBV12-3 or TRBV12-4; D ambiguous. Between the trimmed V and J ends, which lost 4 bases and 2 bases, there was a span of 6 bases. This CDR3 has 12 residues. CDR3 in amino acids: CASSSVPYEQYF. In DNA, the CDR3 is TGTGCCAGCAGTTCCGTCCCCTACGAGCAGTACTTC.

There are many counts of this clonotype. The genes are TRBV28 and TRBJ2-2, with D perhaps TRBD2 (5 bases). Deletions cut 4 bases from V and 6 bases from J, with 9 bases between. Germline V gene lookup returns CDR1 MDHEN and CDR2 SYDVKM. The CDR3 spans 13 residues. CDR3 protein: CASSSPRAGELFF. Written as DNA, the CDR3 is TGTGCCAGCAGTTCCCCGAGGGCCGGGGAGCTGTTTTTT.

This clonotype was counted once. At one of its ends the junction is not consistent with the germline gene, which may arise from a read error. The chain has TRBV7-8 and TRBJ2-3, with 11 bases identical to TRBD2. Per the germline V gene, CDR1 is SGHVS and CDR2 is FQNEAQ. The CDR3 is made up of 16 amino acids. The CDR3 region is CASSLGLAGGTETQYF. The CDR3 DNA reads TGTGCCAGCAGCTTAGGGCTAGCGGGGGGCACAGAAACGCAGTATTTT.

There are many counts of this clonotype. This chain connects TRBV7-6 to TRBJ2-1, with 13 bases lining up with TRBD2. CDR3 size: 19 residues. Germline V gene lookup returns CDR1 SGHVS and CDR2 FNYEAQ. V dropped 2 bases and J dropped 9; count of bases not matched to a gene: 16. CDR3 in amino acids: CASSLPITSGGASRGEQFF. CDR3 coding DNA: TGTGCCAGCAGCTTACCCATCACTAGCGGGGGGGCATCTCGCGGTGAGCAGTTCTTC.